This T cell receptor (beta chain) was captured by sequencing in a study of beta chain features in type 1 diabetes. Every bit of the isolated RNA underwent reverse transcription, so sequencing read expressed TCRB transcripts. Assay: immunoSEQ multiplex PCR; the TCRdb copy retains only in-frame clones and omits some. This sample carries 45,000 to 65,000 clones, around 53% of them seen once, and the ten largest clones take roughly 2.5%. To note about this clone: Its antigen is unknown.

Naive, central memory, regulatory and stem cell-like memory cells within the CD4+ compartment were sorted using CD45RO/CCR7/CD25/CD127/CD95/CD27. Sorted cells reached over 98% purity in every population. The CDR3 loop spans 15 amino acids. From germline, CDR1 is LGHNA and CDR2 YSLEER. The V and J ends lost 4 bases and 2 bases respectively, with 9 bases between them. The study, taken as a whole, reports: Moderate yet significant TCRB CDR3 shortening was seen in Type 1 diabetes patients in all four CD4+ subsets. Insertions at VDJ junctions were less frequent in type 1 diabetes patients. These patients also deleted more nucleotides at the same junctions.

The source of this sequence is a woman aged 40 to 55 with type 1 diabetes. The chain employs TRBV4-3 and TRBJ2-6; tentative D call: TRBD1 (5 bases). Sequenced sample: Tregs from blood. The CDR3, as DNA: TGCGCCAGCAGCCTAGGGGTTACTGGGGCCAACGTCCTGACTTTC. This codes for CASSLGVTGANVLTF.